The 5 T cell receptor beta chains below all came from one sample that was sequenced in a study of blood T cell repertoires in COVID-19. The repertoire was sequenced with immunoSEQ multiplex PCR; TCRdb's copy has only in-frame clones and lacks some. This table holds 250,000 or so clones, less than 90% found once. Sequencing input: peripheral blood. Every receptor here comes from a middle-aged woman who had recovered from COVID-19.

This chain uses TRBV7-8 with TRBJ1-1; D possibly corresponds to TRBD1 (6 bases). V was shortened by 1 base and J by 1 base, with 10 bases between the two germline ends. This CDR3 comprises 15 residues. Per germline, CDR1 SGHVS and CDR2 FQNEAQ. In nucleotides, the CDR3 is TGTGCCAGCAGCTTAGGGACAGTTCGGAACACTGAAGCTTTCTTT. Amino acids: CASSLGTVRNTEAFF.

V and J are TRBV5-6 and TRBJ2-5; 9 bases are a match to TRBD1. This CDR3 has 15 residues. Germline V gene sequence: CDR1 SGHDT, CDR2 YYEEEE. Trimming cost V 4 bases and J 7 bases; bases outside gene matches: 11. CDR3 nucleotides: TGTGCCAGCAGCCTCGGACAGGGGCTGCTTCTGACCCAGTACTTC. Its protein is CASSLGQGLLLTQYF.

The V gene is TRBV5-5, the J gene TRBJ2-3, with a weak D call TRBD1 (5 bases). This CDR3 has 13 residues. Trimming pared 0 bases from V and 3 bases from J, leaving 5 bases between. The V gene's germline CDR1 is SGHKS and CDR2 YYEKEE (reference sequence). CDR3 nucleotides: TGTGCCAGCAGCTTGGACAGGACAGATACGCAGTATTTT. Translated, it gives CASSLDRTDTQYF.

V is TRBV7-2 and J is TRBJ2-7; 7 bases line up with TRBD1. CDR3 length: 15 amino acids. Trimming took 4 bases from V and 4 from J; bases not matched to a gene: 10. The germline V gene has CDR1 SGHTA and CDR2 FQGNSA. DNA for the CDR3: TGTGCCAGCAGCTCCCTACCCGGGACAGAATACGAGCAGTACTTC. It codes for CASSSLPGTEYEQYF. Full variable domain (outside the CDR3, taken from reference TRBV7-2 and TRBJ2-7): GAGVSQSPSNKVTEKGKDVELRCDPISGHTALYWYRQSLGQGLEFLIYFQGNSAPDKSGLPSDRFSAERTGGSVSTLTIQRTQQEDSAVYLCASSSLPGTEYEQYFGPGTRLTVT.

The V and J genes are TRBV7-9 and TRBJ1-1; 7 bases are a match to TRBD1. The CDR3 sequence is 15 residues long. Trimming cost V 4 bases and J 1 base; bases outside gene matches: 6. Germline-derived CDR1 and CDR2 are SEHNR and FQNEAQ (reference sequence). DNA of the CDR3: TGTGCCAGCAGCTGGACCGGGACAGCGAACACTGAAGCTTTCTTT. This sequence encodes CASSWTGTANTEAFF.